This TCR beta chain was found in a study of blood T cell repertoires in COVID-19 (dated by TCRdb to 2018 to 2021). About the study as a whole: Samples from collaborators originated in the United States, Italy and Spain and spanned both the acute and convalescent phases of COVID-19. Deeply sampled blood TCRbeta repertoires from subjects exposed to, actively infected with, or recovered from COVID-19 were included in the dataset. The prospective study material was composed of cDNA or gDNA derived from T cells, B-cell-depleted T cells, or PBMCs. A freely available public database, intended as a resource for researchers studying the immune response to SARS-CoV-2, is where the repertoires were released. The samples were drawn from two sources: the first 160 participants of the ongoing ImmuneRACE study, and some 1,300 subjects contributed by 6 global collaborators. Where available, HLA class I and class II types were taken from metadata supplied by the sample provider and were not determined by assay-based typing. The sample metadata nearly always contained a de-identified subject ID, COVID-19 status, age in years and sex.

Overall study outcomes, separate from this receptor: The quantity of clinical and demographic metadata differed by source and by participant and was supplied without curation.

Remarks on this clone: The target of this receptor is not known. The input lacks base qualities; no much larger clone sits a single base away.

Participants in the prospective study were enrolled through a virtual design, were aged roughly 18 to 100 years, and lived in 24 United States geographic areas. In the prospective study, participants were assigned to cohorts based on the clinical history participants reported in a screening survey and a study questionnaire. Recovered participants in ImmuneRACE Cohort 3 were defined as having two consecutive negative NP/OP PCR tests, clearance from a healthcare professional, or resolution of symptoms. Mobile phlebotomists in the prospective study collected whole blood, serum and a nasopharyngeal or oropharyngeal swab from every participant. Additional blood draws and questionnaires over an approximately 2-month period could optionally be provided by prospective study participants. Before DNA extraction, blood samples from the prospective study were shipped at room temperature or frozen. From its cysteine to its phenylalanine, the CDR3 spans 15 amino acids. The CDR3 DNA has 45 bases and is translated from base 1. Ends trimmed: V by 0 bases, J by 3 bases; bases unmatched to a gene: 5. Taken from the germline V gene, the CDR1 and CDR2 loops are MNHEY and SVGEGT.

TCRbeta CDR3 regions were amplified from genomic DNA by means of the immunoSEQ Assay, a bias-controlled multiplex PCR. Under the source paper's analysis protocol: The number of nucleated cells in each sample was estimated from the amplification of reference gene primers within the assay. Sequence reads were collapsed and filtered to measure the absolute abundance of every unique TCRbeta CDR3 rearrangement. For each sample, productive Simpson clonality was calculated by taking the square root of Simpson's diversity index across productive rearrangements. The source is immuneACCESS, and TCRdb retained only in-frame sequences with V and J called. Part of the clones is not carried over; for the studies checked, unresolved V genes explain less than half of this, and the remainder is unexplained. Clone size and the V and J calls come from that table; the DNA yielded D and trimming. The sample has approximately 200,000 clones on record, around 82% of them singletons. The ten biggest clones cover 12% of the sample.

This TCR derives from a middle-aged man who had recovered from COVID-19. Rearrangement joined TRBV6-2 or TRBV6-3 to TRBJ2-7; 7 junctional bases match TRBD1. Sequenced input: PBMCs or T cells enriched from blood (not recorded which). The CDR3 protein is CASSYSKGQYYEQYF. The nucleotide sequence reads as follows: TGTGCCAGCAGTTACTCGAAGGGACAGTACTACGAGCAGTACTTC.